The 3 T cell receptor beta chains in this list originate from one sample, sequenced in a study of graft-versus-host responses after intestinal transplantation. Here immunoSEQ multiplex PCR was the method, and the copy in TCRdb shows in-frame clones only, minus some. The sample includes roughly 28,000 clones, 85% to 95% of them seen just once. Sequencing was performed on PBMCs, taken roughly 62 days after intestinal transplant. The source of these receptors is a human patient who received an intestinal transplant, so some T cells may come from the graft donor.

The CDR3 is CASSLRAGALRLGADTQYF. Here the CDR3 DNA reads TGTGCCAGCAGTTTACGAGCGGGGGCGTTACGGTTAGGAGCGGATACGCAGTATTTT. This chain connects TRBV28 to TRBJ2-3, with TRBD2 matching over 8 bases. The V gene's germline CDR1 is MDHEN and CDR2 SYDVKM. J was trimmed by 6 bases and V by 2 bases; bases with no gene match: 19. The CDR3 covers 19 residues.

In nucleotides, the CDR3 is TGTGCCAGCAGCCGGACCGGACAGGGAGGACCTGAAGCTTTCTTT. This codes for CASSRTGQGGPEAFF. The chain recombines TRBV9 with TRBJ1-1; 8 nucleotides align to TRBD1. Germline loops: CDR1 SGDLS, CDR2 YYNGEE. This CDR3 is built from 15 residues. The V segment lost 4 bases and the J segment 6 bases; nucleotides outside the gene matches: 11.

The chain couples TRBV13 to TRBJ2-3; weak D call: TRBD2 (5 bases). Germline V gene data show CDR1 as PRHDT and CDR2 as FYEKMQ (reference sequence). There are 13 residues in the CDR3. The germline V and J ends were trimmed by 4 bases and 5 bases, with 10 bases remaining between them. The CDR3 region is CASSSTSEDTQYF. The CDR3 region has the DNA TGTGCCAGCAGCTCTACTAGTGAAGATACGCAGTATTTT.